This T cell receptor (beta chain) was sequenced for a study of T cell responses to AZD1222 COVID-19 vaccine. Study-level results: Spike regions recognized by vaccine-associated CD4 TCRs spanned the protein, led by 160-218 and 743-854.

Turning to this clone: Its antigen is unidentified.

The table came from immunoSEQ multiplex PCR; TCRdb's copy has only in-frame clones and leaves some out. The sample shows about 180,000 clones, roughly 92% of them seen only once. The CDR3 has 11 residues. Germline CDR1 and CDR2: MNHEY and SMNVEV (reference sequence). Trimming left V 3 bases short and J 5 bases short, with 4 bases between. The TCR sequence derives from an adult who received the AZD1222 COVID-19 vaccine. Sequencing used peripheral blood, obtained 28 days after the second AZD1222 dose. The J gene is TRBJ1-1, the V gene TRBV27; D unresolved. The CDR3 DNA follows: TGTGCCAGCAGTTTCGGAACTGAAGCTTTCTTT. It codes for CASSFGTEAFF.